This TCR beta chain was identified during a study of cytomegalovirus exposure and HLA in healthy donors. The PCR made use of 60 Vbeta and 13 Jbeta primers. Sequencing used immunoSEQ multiplex PCR; TCRdb keeps in-frame clones, though not all of them. The sample contains roughly 140,000 clones, roughly four fifths of which appear only once. This CDR3 has 14 amino acids. V shed 2 bases and J shed 0 bases, with 8 bases lying between them. Germline V gives CDR1 KGHSH, CDR2 LQKENI. This sequence was found in a man in his forties in good health and CMV-seropositive. Input material: PBMCs. This chain links TRBV18 with TRBJ2-7; no definite D call. CDR3 region: CASSPIDNSYEQYF. The CDR3 nucleotides read TGTGCCAGCTCACCAATTGACAACTCCTACGAGCAGTACTTC.